A selection of T cell receptor beta chains follows, all from one sample in a study of T cell responses to AZD1222 COVID-19 vaccine. The data were produced by immunoSEQ multiplex PCR, yet TCRdb's version contains in-frame clones alone and is incomplete. The repertoire holds tens of thousands of clones, with around 90% as singletons. The sample was peripheral blood, taken on day 0 of AZD1222 vaccination. Source of these receptors: an adult in good health. Both conserved end residues are part of each CDR3. D genes are given only for firm matches. The size entry is marked missing in some rows and otherwise reads once, few, many or a size class.

TGTGCCAGTAGTCCAAGGGGCGGGGGCTACACCTTC,CASSPRGGGYTF,TRBJ1-2,TRBV19,NA,NA
TGCGCCAGCAGCTTGGTAGCGGGGGGGCGAGAGACCCAGTACTTC,CASSLVAGGRETQYF,TRBJ2-5,TRBV5-1,TRBD2,once
TGCGCCAGCAGCTCCTACCCTTCTTCGTCCTATAATTCACCCCTCCACTTT,CASSSYPSSSYNSPLHF,TRBJ1-6,TRBV5-1,NA,NA
TGTGCCAGCAGCCAACGGGACAGGGGCCTAGGCTACACCTTC,CASSQRDRGLGYTF,TRBJ1-2,TRBV3-1/TRBV3-2,TRBD1,NA
TGTGCCAGCTGGACGCGCATGACTAGTCGTATCGGGGAGCTGTTTTTT,CASWTRMTSRIGELFF,TRBJ2-2,TRBV27,NA,NA
TGTGCCAGCAGCATCCCAGGGGGGGGCGAGCAGTACTTC,CASSIPGGGEQYF,TRBJ2-7,TRBV7-6,NA,once
TGCGCCAGCCAGGGACAGGGTACGTCCGGGGAGCTGTTTTTT,CASQGQGTSGELFF,TRBJ2-2,TRBV5-1,TRBD1,NA
TGTGCCAGCTCGGCTGGACAGGGAAATCAGCCCCAGCATTTT,CASSAGQGNQPQHF,TRBJ1-5,TRBV18,TRBD1,NA
TGTGCCAGCTCTCCCGGTGGAGTCGGAAACACCATATATTTT,CASSPGGVGNTIYF,TRBJ1-3,TRBV18,NA,NA
TGCAGCGGCTCCGACAGGGGTTCCTACAATGAGCAGTTCTTC,CSGSDRGSYNEQFF,TRBJ2-1,TRBV29-1,TRBD1,NA
TGCGCCAGCAGCCTGGGACAGGCGAACACTGAAGCTTTCTTT,CASSLGQANTEAFF,TRBJ1-1,TRBV5-1,TRBD1,NA
TGCGCCAGCAGTCAATTCCCCGGGGGCATCACCGGGGAGCTGTTTTTT,CASSQFPGGITGELFF,TRBJ2-2,TRBV23-1,NA,once
TGTGCCAGCAGCTTCCAGGGGGGGCTCGGGGAGCTGTTTTTT,CASSFQGGLGELFF,TRBJ2-2,TRBV7-2,NA,NA
TGTGCCAGCAGCTTGGAGGTCGGGGCGCATCAGCCCCAGCATTTT,CASSLEVGAHQPQHF,TRBJ1-5,TRBV5-5,NA,NA
TGTGCCAGCAGCCAGTGGCAGGGCGGTCAGCCCCAGCATTTT,CASSQWQGGQPQHF,TRBJ1-5,TRBV3-1/TRBV3-2,NA,NA
TGCGCCAGCAGCAGATCGTACGCGAACACTGAAGCTTTCTTT,CASSRSYANTEAFF,TRBJ1-1,TRBV5-1,NA,NA
TGTGCCAGCGGAAGACAGGGGGAAATCATTGGCTACACCTTC,CASGRQGEIIGYTF,TRBJ1-2,TRBV5-4,TRBD1,NA
TGTGCCAGTAGTAGAGGGGGTTTCACCGGGGAGCTGTTTTTT,CASSRGGFTGELFF,TRBJ2-2,TRBV19,NA,NA
TGTGCCAGTAGTATATTGCTGGGGGACACTTACGAGCAGTACTTC,CASSILLGDTYEQYF,TRBJ2-7,TRBV19,NA,NA
TGTGCCAGCAGTTACCCGGGGCCATCTAATCAGCCCCAGCATTTT,CASSYPGPSNQPQHF,TRBJ1-5,TRBV6-7,NA,NA
TGCGCCAGCAGCTTGGTCGTGAACACTGAAGCTTTCTTT,CASSLVVNTEAFF,TRBJ1-1,TRBV5-1,NA,once
TGTGCCGGCAACAGGGGGCGCATGGACGAGCAGTACTTC,CAGNRGRMDEQYF,TRBJ2-7,TRBV30,TRBD1,NA
TGCAGCGTTGGGTGGGCCACCGGGGAGCTGTTTTTT,CSVGWATGELFF,TRBJ2-2,TRBV29-1,NA,NA
TGTGCCAGCAGCGTAGACGGGGGTGGGAGGGGATCACCCCTCCACTTT,CASSVDGGGRGSPLHF,TRBJ1-6,TRBV9,NA,NA
TGTGCCAGCATCCCTCCGGGGGGCGGAGGCTACACCTTC,CASIPPGGGGYTF,TRBJ1-2,TRBV12-3/TRBV12-4,NA,NA
TGTGCCAGCAAGTCCCTCACTAACTATGGCTACACCTTC,CASKSLTNYGYTF,TRBJ1-2,TRBV6-5,NA,NA
TGTGCCAGCAGCTTCCGAGAGACCCAGTACTTC,CASSFRETQYF,TRBJ2-5,TRBV5-6,NA,NA
TGTGCCAGCTCACCACGCGCGGGGGGGGCCTACGAGCAGTACTTC,CASSPRAGGAYEQYF,TRBJ2-7,TRBV18,TRBD2,NA
TGTGCCAGCAGCCCGGGACAGAACACAGATACGCAGTATTTT,CASSPGQNTDTQYF,TRBJ2-3,TRBV7-3,TRBD1,NA